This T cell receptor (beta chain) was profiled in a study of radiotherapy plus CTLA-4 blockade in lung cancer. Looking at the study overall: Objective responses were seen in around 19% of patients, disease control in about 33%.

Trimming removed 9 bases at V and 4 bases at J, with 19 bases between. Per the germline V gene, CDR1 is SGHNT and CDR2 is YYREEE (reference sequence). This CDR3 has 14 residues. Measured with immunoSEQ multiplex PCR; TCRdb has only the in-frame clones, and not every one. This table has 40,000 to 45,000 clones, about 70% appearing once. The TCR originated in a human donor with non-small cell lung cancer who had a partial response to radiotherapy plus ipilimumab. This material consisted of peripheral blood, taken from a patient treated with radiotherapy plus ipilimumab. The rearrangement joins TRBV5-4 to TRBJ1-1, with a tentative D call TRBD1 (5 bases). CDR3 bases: TGTGCCACCGGAGTTCGGGGGTCTGGCACTGAAGCTTTCTTT. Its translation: CATGVRGSGTEAFF.